The next 28 T cell receptor beta chains were all read from a single sample in a study of blood T cell repertoires in COVID-19. Sequencing used immunoSEQ multiplex PCR; TCRdb keeps in-frame clones, though not all of them. This sample yields around 56,000 clones, of which around 87% are seen a single time; 5.5% to 8.5% belongs to the top ten. Sequencing was carried out using peripheral blood. The receptors were sampled from a man aged 55 to 69 with active or convalescent COVID-19.

The rearrangement uses TRBV6-5 and TRBJ2-2; D is ambiguous. With 5 bases removed from V and 3 bases from J, the gap between germline ends came to 7 bases. The V gene's germline CDR1 is MNHEY and CDR2 SVGAGI. The CDR3 is made up of 13 amino acids. The CDR3 DNA reads TGTGCCAGCAGTCTAGAGTACACCGGGGAGCTGTTTTTT. Its translation: CASSLEYTGELFF.

The rearrangement joins TRBV30 to TRBJ1-5; D remains unclear. V was cut by 0 bases and J by 2 bases, with 8 bases left in between. The CDR3 is 14 residues long. Germline-derived CDR1 and CDR2 are GTSNPN and SVGIG (reference sequence). The CDR3 region is CAWSVRVGNQPQHF. The CDR3 coding sequence is TGTGCCTGGAGTGTGCGGGTTGGCAATCAGCCCCAGCATTTT.

The chain uses TRBV15 and TRBJ2-3; 7 positions match TRBD2. The CDR3 spans 16 residues. The V segment lost 1 base and the J segment 5 bases; nucleotides outside the gene matches: 9. CDR1 LNHNV and CDR2 YYDKDF come from the germline V gene (reference sequence). The CDR3: CATSRGVGGREDTQYF. The CDR3 DNA is TGTGCCACCAGCAGAGGGGTAGGAGGGAGGGAAGATACGCAGTATTTT.

The chain couples TRBV6-2 or TRBV6-3 to TRBJ2-7, with a possible D match to TRBD2 (6 bases). The length of the CDR3 is 14 residues. Germline V gene lookup returns CDR1 MNHEY and CDR2 SVGEGT. Deletions cut 3 bases from V and 2 bases from J, with 11 bases between. Here the CDR3 DNA reads TGTGCCAGCAGTTATGGACTAAACCCCTACGAGCAGTACTTC. Translated: CASSYGLNPYEQYF.

The chain uses TRBV9 and TRBJ2-2, with 9 bases aligning to TRBD1. CDR3 length: 16 residues. V was clipped by 4 bases and J by 2 bases; unmatched bases: 6. CDR1 SGDLS and CDR2 YYNGEE come from the germline V gene. Here the CDR3 DNA reads TGTGCCAGCAGCACCCGGGACAGGGCAAACACCGGGGAGCTGTTTTTT. Translation: CASSTRDRANTGELFF.

The chain's CDR3 is CASSLGGESGNTIYF. The CDR3 region has the DNA TGTGCCAGCAGCTTAGGTGGGGAGTCTGGAAACACCATATATTTT. The rearrangement joins TRBV7-2 to TRBJ1-3, with D unclear. CDR3 length: 15 amino acids. Germline V gives CDR1 SGHTA, CDR2 FQGNSA. The V end was cut by 1 base, the J end by 1 base, with 8 bases between.

V and J are TRBV5-1 and TRBJ2-7; perhaps TRBD1 as D (6 bases). Trimming took 0 bases from V and 1 from J, leaving 11 bases between them. CDR1 and CDR2 from the germline V gene are SGHRS and YFSETQ. The CDR3 consists of 15 residues. In DNA form, the CDR3 reads TGCGCCAGCAGCTTGGGGGACATGGGTTCCTACGAGCAGTACTTC. Its protein is CASSLGDMGSYEQYF.

The V and J genes are TRBV5-6 and TRBJ1-2; D is perhaps TRBD1 (5 bases). The CDR3 runs 13 residues. The germline CDR1 and CDR2 sequences are SGHDT and YYEEEE. The ends were cut back, 4 bases at V and 8 bases at J, with 15 bases in the middle. CDR3 coding DNA: TGTGCCAGCAGCCCAGGACAAGTAAGGGGCTACACCTTC. This gives the protein CASSPGQVRGYTF.

CDR3 nucleotide sequence: TGTGCCAGCAGCTTGGAGGGACAGGGTCTCGTCACTGAAGCTTTCTTT. Its translation is CASSLEGQGLVTEAFF. V gene TRBV5-6 combines with J gene TRBJ1-1; 9 bases match TRBD1. V shed 0 bases, J shed 4 bases, and the junction held 7 bases outside the gene matches. CDR1 and CDR2 from the germline V gene are SGHDT and YYEEEE. The CDR3 totals 16 residues. Looking up the rest from reference TRBV5-6 and TRBJ1-1 gives the full variable domain: DAGVTQSPTHLIKTRGQQVTLRCSPKSGHDTVSWYQQALGQGPQFIFQYYEEEERQRGNFPDRFSGHQFPNYSSELNVNALLLGDSALYLCASSLEGQGLVTEAFFGQGTRLTVV.

This clone occurred once. The genes are TRBV28 and TRBJ1-5; D is undetermined. This CDR3 has 11 residues. Germline loops: CDR1 MDHEN, CDR2 SYDVKM. Deletions cut 4 bases from V and 5 bases from J, with 3 bases between. This CDR3 reads CASSSYQPQHF. In DNA form, the CDR3 reads TGTGCCAGCAGTTCATATCAGCCCCAGCATTTT.

J is TRBJ2-5 and V is TRBV19, with D perhaps TRBD2 (7 bases). The CDR3 consists of 14 residues. Germline lookup yields CDR1 LNHDA and CDR2 SQIVND (reference sequence). V was pared by 5 bases and J by 5 bases, with 15 bases between. The CDR3 nucleotides read TGTGCCAGTAGTCCTGGGGGGGCCTCGGAGACCCAGTACTTC. Translated, it gives CASSPGGASETQYF.

The chain has TRBV5-6 and TRBJ1-4, with D hard to call. The CDR3 extends over 14 amino acids. V dropped 5 bases and J dropped 5 bases, with 13 bases sitting between them. CDR1 and CDR2 from the germline V gene are SGHDT and YYEEEE. The CDR3 DNA sequence: TGTGCCAGCAGTATGGGCAGTAAAAATGAAAAACTGTTTTTT. Residues: CASSMGSKNEKLFF.

Here the CDR3 DNA reads TGTGCCAGCAGCCCCACTTCAACCCATGAGCAGTTCTTC. Its translation: CASSPTSTHEQFF. V gene TRBV7-3 combines with J gene TRBJ2-1, with D unresolved. Germline V lookup: CDR1 SGHTA, CDR2 FQGTGA. The CDR3 extends over 13 amino acids. The V end lost 5 bases, the J end lost 8 bases, and 13 bases lay between the germline ends. The complete variable domain, with remaining parts taken from reference TRBV7-3 and TRBJ2-1, reads GAGVSQTPSNKVTEKGKYVELRCDPISGHTALYWYRQSLGQGPEFLIYFQGTGAADDSGLPNDRFFAVRPEGSVSTLKIQRTERGDSAVYLCASSPTSTHEQFFGPGTRLTVL.

The rearrangement uses TRBV9 and TRBJ2-2; TRBD2 matches 7 bases. This CDR3 is built from 15 residues. V gave up 1 base and J gave up 2 bases; unmatched junction bases: 2. Germline V CDR1 and CDR2: SGDLS, YYNGEE. This CDR3 reads CASSVSGLNTGELFF. The CDR3 nucleotides read TGTGCCAGCAGCGTATCGGGACTAAACACCGGGGAGCTGTTTTTT.

The DNA of the CDR3 is TGTGCCAGCTCATCGATAGCGGGAGTTGATGCCGGGGAGCTGTTTTTT. Protein sequence: CASSSIAGVDAGELFF. The chain combines TRBV18 with TRBJ2-2; 9 positions agree with TRBD2. V shed 5 bases and J 6 bases; nucleotides not matched to a gene: 10. The CDR3 is 16 residues long. Germline CDR1 is KGHSH and CDR2 is LQKENI.

This chain connects TRBV5-1 to TRBJ2-1, with D unresolved. V was trimmed by 2 bases and J by 8 bases, leaving 8 bases between them. The CDR3 spans 12 residues. Germline assignment: CDR1 SGHRS and CDR2 YFSETQ. DNA for the CDR3: TGCGCCAGCAGCTTTCCCCGCGATGAGCAGTTCTTC. The encoded protein is CASSFPRDEQFF.

This chain joins TRBV5-1 and TRBJ2-7; no reliable D call. V was pared by 0 bases and J by 2 bases, with 6 bases between. CDR3 size: 13 residues. Per the germline V gene, CDR1 is SGHRS and CDR2 is YFSETQ. Here the CDR3 reads CASSLETTYEQYF. CDR3 nucleotides: TGCGCCAGCAGCTTGGAGACAACCTACGAGCAGTACTTC.

This chain joins TRBV5-1 and TRBJ2-5; 13 nucleotides match TRBD2. Germline lookup yields CDR1 SGHRS and CDR2 YFSETQ. V trimming: 4 bases; J trimming: 2 bases; junction bases outside the gene matches: 14. The CDR3 consists of 19 residues. CDR3 nucleotides: TGCGCCAGCAGCCCCTCCCGGACTAGCGGGGGCCCCTATCAAGAGACCCAGTACTTC. This codes for CASSPSRTSGGPYQETQYF.

The rearrangement links TRBV2 to TRBJ2-5; possibly TRBD1 for D (6 bases). The CDR3 runs 14 residues. V lost 5 bases, J lost 0 bases, and 10 bases lay in between. Germline V lookup: CDR1 SNHLY, CDR2 FYNNEI. The CDR3 loop is CASSTGQNQETQYF. CDR3 DNA: TGTGCCAGCAGTACCGGACAGAACCAAGAGACCCAGTACTTC.

The chain uses TRBV18 and TRBJ1-6; TRBD1 agrees at 9 bases. CDR1 and CDR2 from the germline V gene are KGHSH and LQKENI. This CDR3 spans 15 amino acids. The ends lost 2 bases at V and 5 bases at J; junction bases unmatched: 1. The CDR3 nucleotides are TGTGCCAGCTCACCATGGACAGGGGATAATTCACCCCTCCACTTT. Protein product: CASSPWTGDNSPLHF.

The chain couples TRBV2 to TRBJ1-3, with D possibly matching TRBD1 (5 bases). Germline CDR1 and CDR2: SNHLY and FYNNEI. The CDR3 is 15 residues long. V was trimmed by 5 bases and J by 0 bases, leaving 11 bases between them. The CDR3 bases are TGTGCCAGCAGTAGACAGTTCTTCTCTGGAAACACCATATATTTT. Translated, it gives CASSRQFFSGNTIYF.

The V gene is TRBV5-1, the J gene TRBJ1-6; 7 bases align to TRBD1. CDR1 and CDR2 from the germline V gene are SGHRS and YFSETQ. The CDR3 runs 16 residues. J was trimmed by 7 bases and V by 4 bases; bases with no gene match: 11. CDR3 DNA sequence: TGCGCCAGCAGCGTGCGTCCCGGGACAGAAAATTCACCCCTCCACTTT. It yields the protein CASSVRPGTENSPLHF.

The chain combines TRBV19 with TRBJ1-5; D unresolved. The CDR3 is 14 amino acids. Trimming cost V 5 bases and J 1 base, with 9 bases left between them. In germline, CDR1 is LNHDA, CDR2 SQIVND (reference sequence). The CDR3 is CASSPGSSNQPQHF. Here the CDR3 DNA reads TGTGCCAGTAGTCCCGGGAGCAGCAATCAGCCCCAGCATTTT.

The V call is TRBV5-1, the J call TRBJ1-2, with D possibly matching TRBD1 (6 bases). CDR1 and CDR2 from the germline V gene are SGHRS and YFSETQ. The length of the CDR3 is 15 residues. With 3 bases removed from V and 7 bases from J, the gap between germline ends came to 19 bases. CDR3 DNA sequence: TGCGCCAGCAGCTCAACAGGGAGCGCTCTACGTGGCTACACCTTC. This sequence encodes CASSSTGSALRGYTF.

The CDR3, as DNA: TGTGCCATCAGTGAGTCGGGACAGGCGACAGATACGCAGTATTTT. This encodes CAISESGQATDTQYF. The V and J genes are TRBV10-3 and TRBJ2-3; 8 bases are shared with TRBD1. V lost 0 bases to trimming and J lost 3 bases; unmatched junction nucleotides: 2. Germline V gives CDR1 ENHRY, CDR2 SYGVKD. The CDR3 runs to 15 residues.

V is TRBV11-2 and J is TRBJ2-7; no clear D. The CDR3 extends over 15 amino acids. CDR1 is SGHAT and CDR2 is FQNNGV in the germline V gene. The V gene lost 2 bases and the J gene lost 3 bases, with 14 bases spanning the gap. CDR3 in DNA: TGTGCCAGCAGCTTAATCGTTGGGCCGAGCTACGAGCAGTACTTC. This translates into CASSLIVGPSYEQYF.

The chain carries TRBV4-1 and TRBJ1-4; D remains ambiguous. CDR3 length equals 17 residues. The V gene's germline CDR1 is MGHRA and CDR2 YSYEKL. The V end was cut by 3 bases, the J end by 3 bases, with 17 bases between. CDR3 loop: CASSHAGKGGPNEKLFF. In DNA form, the CDR3 reads TGCGCCAGCAGCCACGCGGGGAAGGGCGGGCCTAATGAAAAACTGTTTTTT.

The chain employs TRBV5-5 and TRBJ2-7; 7 bases align to TRBD1. This CDR3 has 15 amino acids. The ends lost 0 bases at V and 1 base at J; junction bases unmatched: 4. In germline, CDR1 is SGHKS, CDR2 YYEKEE (reference sequence). The CDR3 DNA sequence: TGTGCCAGCAGCTTGGCCGGGACAGAATCCTACGAGCAGTACTTC. It codes for CASSLAGTESYEQYF. Combining the CDR3 with reference TRBV5-5 and TRBJ2-7 gives the whole variable domain DAGVTQSPTHLIKTRGQQVTLRCSPISGHKSVSWYQQVLGQGPQFIFQYYEKEERGRGNFPDRFSARQFPNYSSELNVNALLLGDSALYLCASSLAGTESYEQYFGPGTRLTVT.